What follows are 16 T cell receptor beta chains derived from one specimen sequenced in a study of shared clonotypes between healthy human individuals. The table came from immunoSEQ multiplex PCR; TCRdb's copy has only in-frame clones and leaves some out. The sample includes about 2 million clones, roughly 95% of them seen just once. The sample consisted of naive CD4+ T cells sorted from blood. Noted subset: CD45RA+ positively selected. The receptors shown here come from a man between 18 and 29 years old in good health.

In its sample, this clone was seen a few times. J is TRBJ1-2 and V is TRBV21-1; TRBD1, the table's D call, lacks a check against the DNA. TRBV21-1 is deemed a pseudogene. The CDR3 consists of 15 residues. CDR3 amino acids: CASSEGVGQSYGYTF. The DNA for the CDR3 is TGTGCCAGCAGCGAAGGGGTGGGACAGAGTTATGGCTACACCTTC.

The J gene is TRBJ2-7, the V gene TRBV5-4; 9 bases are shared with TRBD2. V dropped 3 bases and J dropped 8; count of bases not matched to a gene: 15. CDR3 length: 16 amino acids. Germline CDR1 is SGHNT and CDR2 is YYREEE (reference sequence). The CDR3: CASSSQYTGTSRKQYF. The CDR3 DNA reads TGTGCCAGCAGCTCTCAATACACCGGGACTAGCAGGAAGCAGTACTTC.

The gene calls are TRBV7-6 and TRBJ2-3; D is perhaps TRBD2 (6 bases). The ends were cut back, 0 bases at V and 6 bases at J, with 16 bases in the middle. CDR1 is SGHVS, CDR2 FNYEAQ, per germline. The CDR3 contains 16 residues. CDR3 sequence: CASSLAGGGVMDTQYF. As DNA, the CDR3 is TGTGCCAGCAGCTTAGCGGGAGGAGGTGTTATGGATACGCAGTATTTT. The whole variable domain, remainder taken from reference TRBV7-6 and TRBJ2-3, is GAGVSQSPRYKVTKRGQDVALRCDPISGHVSLYWYRQALGQGPEFLTYFNYEAQQDKSGLPNDRFSAERPEGSISTLTIQRTEQRDSAMYRCASSLAGGGVMDTQYFGPGTRLTVL.

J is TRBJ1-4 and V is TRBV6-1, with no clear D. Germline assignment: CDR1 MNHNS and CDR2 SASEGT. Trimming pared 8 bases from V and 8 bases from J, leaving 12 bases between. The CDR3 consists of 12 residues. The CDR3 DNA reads TGTGCCAGCGAGTCACACAGCGAAAAACTGTTTTTT. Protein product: CASESHSEKLFF.

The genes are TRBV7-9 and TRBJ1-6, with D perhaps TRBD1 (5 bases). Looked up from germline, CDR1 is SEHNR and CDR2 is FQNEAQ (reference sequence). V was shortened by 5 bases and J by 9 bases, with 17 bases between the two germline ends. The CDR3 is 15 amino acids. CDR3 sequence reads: CASSPGDLSSSPLHF. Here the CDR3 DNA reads TGTGCCAGCAGCCCCGGGGACCTCTCGTCTTCACCCCTCCACTTT. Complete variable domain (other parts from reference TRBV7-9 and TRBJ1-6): DTGVSQNPRHKITKRGQNVTFRCDPISEHNRLYWYRQTLGQGPEFLTYFQNEAQLEKSRLLSDRFSAERPKGSFSTLEIQRTEQGDSAMYLCASSPGDLSSSPLHFGNGTRLTVT.

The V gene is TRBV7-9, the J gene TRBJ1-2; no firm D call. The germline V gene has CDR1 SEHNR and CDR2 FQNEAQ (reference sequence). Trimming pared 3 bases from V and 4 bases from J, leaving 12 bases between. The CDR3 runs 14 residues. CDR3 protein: CASSFPPVSYGYTF. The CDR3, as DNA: TGTGCCAGCAGCTTCCCCCCGGTGAGCTATGGCTACACCTTC.

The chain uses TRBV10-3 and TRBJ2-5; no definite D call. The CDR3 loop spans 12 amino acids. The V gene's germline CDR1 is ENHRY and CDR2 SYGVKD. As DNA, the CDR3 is TGTGCTTCAGGCCCGTTGCGAGAGACCCAGTACTTC. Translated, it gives CASGPLRETQYF.

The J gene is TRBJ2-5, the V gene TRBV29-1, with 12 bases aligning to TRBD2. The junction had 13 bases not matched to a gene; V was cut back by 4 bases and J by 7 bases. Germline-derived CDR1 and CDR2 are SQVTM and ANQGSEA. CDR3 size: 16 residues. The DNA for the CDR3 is TGCAGCGTTGCTAGACCCGGGACTAGCGGGTCCGGGACCCAGTACTTC. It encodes CSVARPGTSGSGTQYF.

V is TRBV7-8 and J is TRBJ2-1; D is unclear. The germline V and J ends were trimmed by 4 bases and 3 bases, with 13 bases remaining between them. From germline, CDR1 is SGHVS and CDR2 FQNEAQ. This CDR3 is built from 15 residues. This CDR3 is CASSYPTSDYNEQFF. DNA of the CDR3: TGTGCCAGCAGCTACCCTACTTCGGACTACAATGAGCAGTTCTTC.

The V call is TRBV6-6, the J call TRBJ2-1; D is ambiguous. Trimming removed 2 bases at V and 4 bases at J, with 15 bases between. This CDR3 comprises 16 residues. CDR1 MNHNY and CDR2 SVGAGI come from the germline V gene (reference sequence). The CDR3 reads CASSYIGQLIYNEQFF. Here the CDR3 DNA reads TGTGCCAGCAGTTACATCGGGCAGTTGATATACAATGAGCAGTTCTTC.

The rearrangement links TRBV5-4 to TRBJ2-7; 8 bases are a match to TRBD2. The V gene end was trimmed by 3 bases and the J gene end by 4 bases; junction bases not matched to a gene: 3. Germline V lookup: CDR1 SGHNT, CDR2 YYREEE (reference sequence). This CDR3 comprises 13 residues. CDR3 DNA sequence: TGTGCCAGCAGCTCAGCGGGAGTTTACGAGCAGTACTTC. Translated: CASSSAGVYEQYF.

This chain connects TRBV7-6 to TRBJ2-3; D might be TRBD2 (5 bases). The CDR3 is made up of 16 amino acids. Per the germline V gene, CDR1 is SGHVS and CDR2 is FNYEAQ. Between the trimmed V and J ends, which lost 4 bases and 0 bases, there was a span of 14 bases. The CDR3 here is CASSSRTRTSTDTQYF. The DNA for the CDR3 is TGTGCCAGCAGCTCTAGAACAAGGACTAGCACAGATACGCAGTATTTT.

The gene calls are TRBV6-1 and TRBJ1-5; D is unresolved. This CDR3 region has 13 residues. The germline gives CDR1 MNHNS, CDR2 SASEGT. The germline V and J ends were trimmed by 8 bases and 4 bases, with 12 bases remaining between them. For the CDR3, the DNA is TGTGCCAGCCGTTGGGCAGAAAATCAGCCCCAGCATTTT. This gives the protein CASRWAENQPQHF.

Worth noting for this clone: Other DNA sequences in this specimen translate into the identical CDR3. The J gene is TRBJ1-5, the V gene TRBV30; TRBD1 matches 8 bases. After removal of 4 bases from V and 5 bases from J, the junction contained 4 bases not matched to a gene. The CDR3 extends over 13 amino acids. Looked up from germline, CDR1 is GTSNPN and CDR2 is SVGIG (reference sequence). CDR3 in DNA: TGTGCCTGGACGGACAGGGTGGATCAGCCCCAGCATTTT. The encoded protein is CAWTDRVDQPQHF.

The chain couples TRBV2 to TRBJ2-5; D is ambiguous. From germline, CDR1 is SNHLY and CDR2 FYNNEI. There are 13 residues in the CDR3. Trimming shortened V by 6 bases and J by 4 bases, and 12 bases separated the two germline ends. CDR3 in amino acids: CASSRVMRETQYF. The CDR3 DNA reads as TGTGCCAGCAGCCGGGTTATGAGAGAGACCCAGTACTTC. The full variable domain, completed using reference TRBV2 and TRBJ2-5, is EPEVTQTPSHQVTQMGQEVILRCVPISNHLYFYWYRQILGQKVEFLVSFYNNEISEKSEIFDDQFSVERPDGSNFTLKIRSTKLEDSAMYFCASSRVMRETQYFGPGTRLLVL.

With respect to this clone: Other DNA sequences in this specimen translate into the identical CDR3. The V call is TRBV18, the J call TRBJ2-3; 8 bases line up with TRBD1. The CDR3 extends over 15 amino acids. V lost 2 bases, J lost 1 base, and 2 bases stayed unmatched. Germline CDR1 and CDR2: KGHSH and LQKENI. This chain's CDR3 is CASSPLGQGTDTQYF. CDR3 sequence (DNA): TGTGCCAGCTCACCATTGGGACAGGGCACAGATACGCAGTATTTT.